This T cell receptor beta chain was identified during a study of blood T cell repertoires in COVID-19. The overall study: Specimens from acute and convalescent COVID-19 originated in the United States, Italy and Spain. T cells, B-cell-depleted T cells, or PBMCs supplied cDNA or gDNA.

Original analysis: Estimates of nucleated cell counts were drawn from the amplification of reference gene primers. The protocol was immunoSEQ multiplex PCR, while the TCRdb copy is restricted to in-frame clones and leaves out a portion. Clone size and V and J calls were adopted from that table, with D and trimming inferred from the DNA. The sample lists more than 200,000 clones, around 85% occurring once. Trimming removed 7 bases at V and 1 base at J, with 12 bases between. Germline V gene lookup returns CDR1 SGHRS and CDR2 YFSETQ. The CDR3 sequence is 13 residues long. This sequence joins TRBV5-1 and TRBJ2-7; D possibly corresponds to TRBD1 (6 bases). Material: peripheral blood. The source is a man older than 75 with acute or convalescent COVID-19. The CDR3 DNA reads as TGCGCCAGCCGACGGACAGCATCCTACGAGCAGTACTTC. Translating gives CASRRTASYEQYF.